One sample yielded the 25 T cell receptor beta chains listed below, sequenced in a study of T-cell memory formation after mild COVID-19. MiXCR was run by TCRdb on the 5' RACE reads, yielding one entry per CDR3 protein. The sample comprises roughly 560,000 distinct CDR3 sequences, about a fifth of which are singletons, and 12% rests with the top ten. Specimen: PBMCs or a T cell subset sorted from them (not recorded which). The receptors were sampled from an adult woman who had mild COVID-19 (a few samples of this study predate the infection). Cell type and time point are not known.

This clonotype was seen a handful of times. This chain joins TRBV7-2 and TRBJ2-1; D possibly corresponds to TRBD2 (5 bases). Trimming removed 2 bases from V and 8 bases from J, with 13 bases in between. Germline V gene sequence: CDR1 SGHTA, CDR2 FQGNSA. The CDR3 has 14 amino acids. CDR3 amino acids: CASSLMRASDEQFF. CDR3 DNA sequence: TGTGCCAGCAGCTTAATGCGGGCCAGTGATGAGCAGTTCTTC.

The CDR3 is CSAGTESYEQYF. For the CDR3, the DNA is TGCAGCGCCGGGACAGAGTCCTACGAGCAGTACTTC. The chain links TRBV29-1 to TRBJ2-7; TRBD1 matches 7 bases. Germline assignment: CDR1 SQVTM and CDR2 ANQGSEA. This CDR3 comprises 12 residues. The ends lost 7 bases at V and 1 base at J; junction bases unmatched: 4.

This clonotype was seen only a few times. V gene TRBV12-3 or TRBV12-4 combines with J gene TRBJ1-2; D not certain. The CDR3 loop spans 12 amino acids. The V and J ends lost 7 bases and 2 bases respectively, with 8 bases between them. CDR3 sequence: CASKALNYGYTF. CDR3 coding DNA: TGTGCCAGCAAAGCGCTGAACTATGGCTACACCTTC.

This clonotype was picked up many times. The chain joins TRBV7-2 to TRBJ2-3, with TRBD2 matching over 11 bases. J was trimmed by 2 bases and V by 4 bases; bases with no gene match: 2. The CDR3 sequence is 15 residues long. Per the germline V gene, CDR1 is SGHTA and CDR2 is FQGNSA. The CDR3 DNA follows: TGTGCCAGCAGCTCTAGCGGGGGGCTCACAGATACGCAGTATTTT. This codes for CASSSSGGLTDTQYF.

The chain uses TRBV3-1 and TRBJ1-2; 12 positions agree with TRBD1. J lost 8 bases, V lost 3 bases, and 10 bases had no gene match. The CDR3 is 16 residues long. Germline lookup yields CDR1 LGHDT and CDR2 YNNKEL (reference sequence). The CDR3 protein is CASSHFWGQGARGYTF. The CDR3 region has the DNA TGTGCCAGCAGCCACTTTTGGGGACAGGGGGCGCGAGGCTACACCTTC.

A few counts support this clonotype. This chain links TRBV29-1 with TRBJ1-4; the D gene is possibly TRBD1 (6 bases). The length of the CDR3 is 15 residues. Germline assignment: CDR1 SQVTM and CDR2 ANQGSEA. V was clipped by 8 bases and J by 0 bases, with 16 bases between them. CDR3 residues: CSIRGAVATNEKLFF. CDR3 DNA sequence: TGCAGCATCCGGGGGGCGGTCGCAACTAATGAAAAACTGTTTTTT.

The chain carries TRBV11-3 and TRBJ2-7, with D perhaps being TRBD1 or TRBD2 (5 bases each). The germline V gene encodes CDR1 SGHNT and CDR2 YENEEA. There are 13 residues in the CDR3. V dropped 4 bases and J dropped 7 bases, with 14 bases sitting between them. The CDR3 sequence is CASSSGALGEQYF. In DNA, the CDR3 is TGTGCCAGCAGCTCCGGGGCCCTGGGAGAGCAGTACTTC.

The gene calls are TRBV7-3 and TRBJ2-3, with 7 bases that match TRBD2. The CDR3 is 15 amino acids. J gave up 6 bases and V 3 bases, and 9 bases lay outside the gene matches. In germline, CDR1 is SGHTA, CDR2 FQGTGA. The CDR3 DNA reads as TGTGCCAGCAGCTTTCATGGGGGGGACTTCGATACGCAGTATTTT. Amino acid sequence: CASSFHGGDFDTQYF.

A few counts support this clonotype. V usage is TRBV6-6 and J usage is TRBJ2-3, with 9 bases fitting TRBD2. This CDR3 comprises 15 residues. Germline trimming cut 7 bases from V and 2 bases from J; bases unmatched to any gene: 7. Germline CDR1 MNHNY, CDR2 SVGAGI (reference sequence). The CDR3 protein is CASMGGRGNTDTQYF. In DNA, the CDR3 is TGTGCCAGCATGGGCGGGAGGGGGAACACAGATACGCAGTATTTT.

The chain couples TRBV7-2 to TRBJ1-2, with D maybe TRBD1 (6 bases). Germline CDR1 SGHTA, CDR2 FQGNSA. The CDR3 length is 14 residues. V lost 1 base, J lost 6 bases, and 12 bases lay in between. CDR3 DNA sequence: TGTGCCAGCAGCTTAGATTGGGGGGCTCATGGCTACACCTTC. This gives the protein CASSLDWGAHGYTF.

This clonotype appeared a few times. V and J are TRBV23-1 and TRBJ2-7; D may correspond to TRBD1 or TRBD2 (7 bases each). TRBV23-1 is an open reading frame whose function is uncertain. The V gene lost 4 bases and the J gene lost 2 bases, with 15 bases spanning the gap. This CDR3 region has 15 residues. The CDR3 loop reads CASSLESGTAYEQYF. CDR3 nucleotides: TGCGCCAGCAGTCTAGAAAGCGGGACAGCCTACGAGCAGTACTTC.

J is TRBJ2-2 and V is TRBV3-1, with no clear D. Trimming cost V 2 bases and J 7 bases, with 14 bases left between them. The CDR3 length is 15 residues. The germline V gene encodes CDR1 LGHDT and CDR2 YNNKEL (reference sequence). DNA of the CDR3: TGTGCCAGCAGCCAACTTCCAGGTGGAAACGGGGAGCTGTTTTTT. The encoded protein is CASSQLPGGNGELFF.

The gene calls are TRBV24-1 and TRBJ1-3; D is uncertain. This CDR3 contains 13 residues. CDR1 and CDR2 from the germline V gene are KGHDR and SFDVKD. Trimming left V 5 bases short and J 1 base short, with 5 bases between. The DNA of the CDR3 is TGTGCCACCAGTGGTATGTCTGGAAACACCATATATTTT. Its translation: CATSGMSGNTIYF.

V usage is TRBV6-1 and J usage is TRBJ2-3, with TRBD2 matching 8 bases. The CDR3 covers 15 residues. Germline CDR1 and CDR2: MNHNS and SASEGT. The trim removed 9 bases at V and 0 bases at J, leaving 8 bases unmatched. In DNA form, the CDR3 reads TGTGCCAGAGGCCCCGGGGGGGAAAGCACAGATACGCAGTATTTT. This translates into CARGPGGESTDTQYF.

This clonotype has only a few counts. The V and J genes are TRBV11-1 and TRBJ2-7; 10 positions match TRBD2. Germline V gene sequence: CDR1 SGHAT, CDR2 FQDESV (reference sequence). Trimming removed 4 bases from V and 3 bases from J; junction bases left unmatched: 9. CDR3 size: 16 residues. The CDR3 DNA is TGTGCCAGCAGCTCCTACCTAGCGGGAGCTTTCTACGAGCAGTACTTC. This codes for CASSSYLAGAFYEQYF.

This clonotype was detected only a few times. The gene calls are TRBV7-2 and TRBJ2-1; D may correspond to TRBD1 or TRBD2 (6 bases each). Germline CDR1 and CDR2: SGHTA and FQGNSA. This CDR3 has 17 amino acids. The V end was cut by 5 bases, the J end by 1 base, with 18 bases between. CDR3 coding DNA: TGTGCCAGCAGCCAGGGGCGCAGGGGACTTTCCTACAATGAGCAGTTCTTC. Protein: CASSQGRRGLSYNEQFF.

This clonotype was observed a handful of times. The V call is TRBV29-1, the J call TRBJ1-1; D is ambiguous. The CDR3 covers 13 residues. Trimming removed 1 base from V and 0 bases from J, with 6 bases in between. Germline values: CDR1 SQVTM, CDR2 ANQGSEA. The CDR3 is CSVEGRLNTEAFF. CDR3 DNA: TGCAGCGTTGAAGGCAGGTTGAACACTGAAGCTTTCTTT.

This clonotype was picked up many times. The rearrangement links TRBV29-1 to TRBJ2-7; TRBD1 agrees at 7 bases. Germline loops: CDR1 SQVTM, CDR2 ANQGSEA. The CDR3 has 12 residues. V was pared by 7 bases and J by 3 bases, with 6 bases of the junction left unmatched. CDR3 DNA sequence: TGCAGCGGTGTGACAGGGAGCTACGAGCAGTACTTC. Protein sequence: CSGVTGSYEQYF.

This clonotype was counted a few times. The chain couples TRBV3-1 to TRBJ2-7, with TRBD1 matching over 8 bases. CDR3 length: 16 amino acids. Germline lookup yields CDR1 LGHDT and CDR2 YNNKEL (reference sequence). The trim removed 4 bases at V and 0 bases at J, leaving 8 bases unmatched. DNA for the CDR3: TGTGCCAGCAGCCCGCGGACAGGGTGGGGCTCCTACGAGCAGTACTTC. Translating gives CASSPRTGWGSYEQYF.

The rearrangement uses TRBV4-1 and TRBJ2-5; D not certain. Germline loops: CDR1 MGHRA, CDR2 YSYEKL. This CDR3 contains 15 residues. The V end lost 0 bases, the J end lost 2 bases, and 10 bases lay between the germline ends. The CDR3 nucleotides read TGCGCCAGCAGCCAAGATCCCCTGATACAAGAGACCCAGTACTTC. Amino acids: CASSQDPLIQETQYF.

The rearrangement uses TRBV3-1 and TRBJ1-4; D gene ambiguous. The germline V gene encodes CDR1 LGHDT and CDR2 YNNKEL (reference sequence). Trimming pared 5 bases from V and 12 bases from J, leaving 13 bases between. The CDR3 is 12 residues long. In DNA form, the CDR3 reads TGTGCCAGCAGCGGAGGGCGGTCGGAACTGTTTTTT. Amino acids: CASSGGRSELFF.

There are many counts of this clonotype. This sequence joins TRBV2 and TRBJ2-7, with 9 positions matching TRBD2. The ends lost 6 bases at V and 4 bases at J; junction bases unmatched: 7. The CDR3 contains 14 residues. The germline V gene has CDR1 SNHLY and CDR2 FYNNEI. The CDR3 DNA sequence: TGTGCCAGCAGAACTAGCCTAGCGGGATACGAGCAGTACTTC. This codes for CASRTSLAGYEQYF. Together with reference TRBV2 and TRBJ2-7, the CDR3 gives the full variable domain: EPEVTQTPSHQVTQMGQEVILRCVPISNHLYFYWYRQILGQKVEFLVSFYNNEISEKSEIFDDQFSVERPDGSNFTLKIRSTKLEDSAMYFCASRTSLAGYEQYFGPGTRLTVT.

This clonotype was seen ten or more times. J is TRBJ1-6 and V is TRBV2; weak D call: TRBD1 (5 bases). The CDR3 spans 14 residues. Per the germline V gene, CDR1 is SNHLY and CDR2 is FYNNEI. Trimming removed 0 bases at V and 10 bases at J, with 10 bases between. Here the CDR3 DNA reads TGTGCCAGCAGTGAAGCGGACGGGGCCTCACCCCTCCACTTT. Amino acids: CASSEADGASPLHF. Looking up the rest from reference TRBV2 and TRBJ1-6 gives the full variable domain: EPEVTQTPSHQVTQMGQEVILRCVPISNHLYFYWYRQILGQKVEFLVSFYNNEISEKSEIFDDQFSVERPDGSNFTLKIRSTKLEDSAMYFCASSEADGASPLHFGNGTRLTVT.

This clonotype was seen a handful of times. This chain uses TRBV29-1 with TRBJ1-1; no clear D. Deletions cut 4 bases from V and 4 bases from J, with 7 bases between. Germline lookup yields CDR1 SQVTM and CDR2 ANQGSEA. The CDR3 spans 11 residues. CDR3 bases: TGCAGCGTTGCCCATGTCACTGAAGCTTTCTTT. Amino acid sequence: CSVAHVTEAFF.

This clonotype was seen more than once but under ten times. The V call is TRBV20-1, the J call TRBJ2-7; D is ambiguous. Germline assignment: CDR1 DFQATT and CDR2 SNEGSKA (reference sequence). The CDR3 runs to 11 residues. The V and J ends lost 0 bases and 3 bases respectively, with 3 bases between them. This CDR3 is CSARENYEQYF. Written as DNA, the CDR3 is TGCAGTGCTAGAGAAAACTACGAGCAGTACTTC.